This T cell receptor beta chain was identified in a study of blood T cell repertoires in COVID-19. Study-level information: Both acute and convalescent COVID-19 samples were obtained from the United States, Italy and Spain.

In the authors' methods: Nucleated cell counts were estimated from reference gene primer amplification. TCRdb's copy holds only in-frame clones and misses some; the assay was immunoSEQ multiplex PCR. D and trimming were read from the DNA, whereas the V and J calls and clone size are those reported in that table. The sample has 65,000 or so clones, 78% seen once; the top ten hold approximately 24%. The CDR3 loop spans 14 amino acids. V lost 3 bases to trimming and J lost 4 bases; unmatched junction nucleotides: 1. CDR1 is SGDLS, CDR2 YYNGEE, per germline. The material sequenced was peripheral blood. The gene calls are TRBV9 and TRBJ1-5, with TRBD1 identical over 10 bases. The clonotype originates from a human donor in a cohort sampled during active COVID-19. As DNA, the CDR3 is TGTGCCAGCAGCGGGGGACAGGGGAATCAGCCCCAGCATTTT. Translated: CASSGGQGNQPQHF.